Below, one TCR beta chain is given with its context. Its antigen is unidentified. Germline CDR1 SGHRS, CDR2 YFSETQ. The CDR3 covers 15 residues. Trimming shortened V by 0 bases and J by 5 bases, and 14 bases separated the two germline ends. Single viable CD3+CD4+CD8-CD45RO+ cells were sorted as the memory CD4+ T cells. Positive selection with CD4 microbeads enriched total CD4+ T cells. The data are from a study of memory CD4+ T cells and cytomegalovirus serostatus. Findings of the study overall: Each of 67 CMV-associated TCRbeta sequences occurred in one to five individuals.

Using immunoSEQ multiplex PCR, the repertoire was profiled, and TCRdb retains in-frame clones only, with some absent. The data show about 27,000 clones, more than 75% seen once. Input material: memory CD4+ T cells from blood. The sequence derives from an adult in good health and CMV-seronegative. The chain has TRBV5-1 and TRBJ2-5; D could derive from TRBD1 or TRBD2 (6 bases each). The CDR3 here is CASSLGSGAGETQYF. In nucleotides, the CDR3 is TGCGCCAGCAGCTTGGGATCGGGGGCCGGGGAGACCCAGTACTTC.